These 23 T cell receptor beta chains were sequenced from one sample in a study of T cells in Graves' hyperthyroidism and ophthalmopathy. From RNA transcripts, TCR beta CDR3 regions were amplified. The HTBI primer set served for first-round RT-PCR of the TCR CDR3. TCRdb reanalysed the multiplex PCR reads using MiXCR and keeps one entry per CDR3 protein. The table shows around 380,000 distinct CDR3 sequences, with approximately 15% occurring only once. Sequencing used blood. The source of these receptors is a man aged 25-45 years with Graves' hyperthyroidism that later progressed to Graves' ophthalmopathy.

The sample holds a few counts of this clonotype. This could be a read error, since a much larger clone is one nucleotide away. The CDR3 region has the DNA TGTGCCAGCAGCGTCGGGACAGGAGACACTGTAGCTTTCTTT. Amino acids: CASSVGTGDTVAFF. This chain links TRBV9 with TRBJ1-1, with TRBD1 identical over 8 bases. CDR3 size: 14 residues. Germline V lookup: CDR1 SGDLS, CDR2 YYNGEE.

The rearrangement links TRBV12-3 or TRBV12-4 to TRBJ2-1; no firm D call. The CDR3 consists of 12 residues. V was clipped by 1 base and J by 9 bases, with 7 bases between them. DNA of the CDR3: TGTGCCAGCAGTTTAGGTACGGGTGAGCAGTTCTTC. Translating gives CASSLGTGEQFF.

Concerning this clonotype: This may be a read error, as it is one base from a much larger clone. V is TRBV20-1 and J is TRBJ2-7, with a tentative D call TRBD2 (11 bases). Germline loops: CDR1 DFQATT, CDR2 SNEGSKA (reference sequence). The CDR3 spans 19 residues. V was pared by 1 base and J by 2 bases, with 27 bases between. This CDR3 is CSARVVPGQGTSGTYEQYF. The CDR3 nucleotides read TGCAGTGCTAGAGTGGTGCCGGGACAGGGGACTAGCGGAACCTACGAGCAGTACTTC.

This clonotype came up a few times. This rearrangement joins TRBV6-5 to TRBJ2-7; possibly TRBD1 or TRBD2 for D (5 bases each). Germline CDR1 reads MNHEY; CDR2 reads SVGAGI. This CDR3 is built from 15 residues. Trimming left V 2 bases short and J 2 bases short, with 13 bases between. CDR3 region: CASSYTRDPAYEQYF. DNA for the CDR3: TGTGCCAGCAGTTACACCCGGGACCCGGCCTACGAGCAGTACTTC.

This clonotype was seen repeatedly, ten times or more. The chain joins TRBV20-1 to TRBJ2-3; D perhaps matches TRBD1 (6 bases). Trimming stripped 4 bases from V and 7 bases from J, with 9 bases between. Germline V gives CDR1 DFQATT, CDR2 SNEGSKA (reference sequence). The CDR3 length is 11 residues. CDR3 in amino acids: CSAKDRNTQYF. The CDR3 DNA sequence: TGCAGTGCTAAGGACAGAAATACGCAGTATTTT.

There are many counts of this clonotype. This chain connects TRBV10-3 to TRBJ1-2; 8 nucleotides align to TRBD1. This CDR3 has 13 amino acids. Losses at the gene ends were 10 bases for V and 6 bases for J; bases not matched to a gene: 10. Germline-derived CDR1 and CDR2 are ENHRY and SYGVKD. CDR3 in DNA: TGTGCCAGCATACAGGGGGATACGGATGGCTACACCTTC. Protein: CASIQGDTDGYTF.

This rearrangement joins TRBV18 to TRBJ2-3; 7 bases match TRBD2. V dropped 6 bases and J dropped 4; count of bases not matched to a gene: 7. The CDR3 covers 14 residues. Germline lookup yields CDR1 KGHSH and CDR2 LQKENI. The CDR3 bases are TGTGCCAGCTCGAAGCGGGGATTAGCAGATACGCAGTATTTT. Translating gives CASSKRGLADTQYF.

V and J are TRBV20-1 and TRBJ2-7; 10 positions match TRBD1. CDR1 DFQATT and CDR2 SNEGSKA come from the germline V gene (reference sequence). V gave up 4 bases and J gave up 4 bases; unmatched junction bases: 1. The CDR3 contains 12 residues. The CDR3 is CSAKGQGYEQYF. The CDR3 DNA is TGCAGTGCTAAGGGACAGGGGTACGAGCAGTACTTC.

This clonotype was recorded a few times. V usage is TRBV7-9 and J usage is TRBJ2-2; 8 bases align to TRBD1. CDR3 length: 15 residues. V lost 5 bases and J lost 5; bases outside the gene matches: 7. Germline assignment: CDR1 SEHNR and CDR2 FQNEAQ (reference sequence). The CDR3 loop reads CASSPWTGQTGELFF. CDR3 nucleotides: TGTGCCAGCAGCCCGTGGACAGGGCAAACCGGGGAGCTGTTTTTT.

This clonotype has ten or more counts. The rearrangement links TRBV6-2 or TRBV6-3 to TRBJ2-3; 8 bases line up with TRBD2. V lost 5 bases to trimming and J lost 4 bases; unmatched junction nucleotides: 17. Germline V gene lookup returns CDR1 MNHEY and CDR2 SVGEGT. The CDR3 sequence is 18 residues long. The CDR3 protein is CASSHPPGLGVGADTQYF. The CDR3, as DNA: TGTGCCAGCAGTCACCCCCCGGGACTAGGGGTCGGAGCAGATACGCAGTATTTT.

This clonotype was recorded a few times. The chain employs TRBV5-1 and TRBJ2-3, with TRBD1 as a possible D gene (7 bases). Germline values: CDR1 SGHRS, CDR2 YFSETQ. V dropped 6 bases and J dropped 5 bases, with 22 bases sitting between them. This CDR3 spans 16 amino acids. The CDR3 loop reads CASTFRGARVGDTQYF. The CDR3 nucleotides read TGCGCCAGCACCTTCAGGGGGGCCAGGGTGGGAGATACGCAGTATTTT. Combining the CDR3 with reference TRBV5-1 and TRBJ2-3 gives the whole variable domain KAGVTQTPRYLIKTRGQQVTLSCSPISGHRSVSWYQQTPGQGLQFLFEYFSETQRNKGNFPGRFSGRQFSNSRSEMNVSTLELGDSALYLCASTFRGARVGDTQYFGPGTRLTVL.

The chain has TRBV28 and TRBJ1-3, with 7 bases identical to TRBD1. Germline trimming cut 8 bases from V and 1 base from J; bases unmatched to any gene: 2. Germline V CDR1 and CDR2: MDHEN, SYDVKM. This CDR3 has 13 residues. The CDR3 here is CASGRGSGNTIYF. The CDR3 region has the DNA TGTGCCAGCGGCAGGGGGTCTGGAAACACCATATATTTT.

V and J are TRBV5-1 and TRBJ1-1; D gene unclear. Trimming took 4 bases from V and 7 from J, leaving 14 bases between them. Germline V gene data show CDR1 as SGHRS and CDR2 as YFSETQ. The CDR3 loop spans 13 amino acids. This CDR3 reads CASSPTRSSEAFF. The CDR3 DNA is TGCGCCAGCAGCCCGACTCGGTCGAGTGAAGCTTTCTTT.

This clonotype was seen repeatedly, ten times or more. This chain joins TRBV19 and TRBJ1-1, with no clear D. Germline V gives CDR1 LNHDA, CDR2 SQIVND (reference sequence). The CDR3 length is 14 residues. Trimming took 9 bases from V and 1 from J, leaving 15 bases between them. The DNA for the CDR3 is TGTGCCAGCCAAGACCGACGGGAGAACACTGAAGCTTTCTTT. Its protein product is CASQDRRENTEAFF.

This clonotype was detected many times. The genes are TRBV2 and TRBJ2-1, with TRBD1 matching over 9 bases. This CDR3 has 14 residues. The V and J ends lost 6 bases and 6 bases, in that order; junction bases with no gene match: 6. CDR1 and CDR2 (germline): SNHLY, FYNNEI. CDR3 nucleotides: TGTGCCAGCAGGTGGGACAGGGCATCCAATGAGCAGTTCTTC. It encodes CASRWDRASNEQFF.

The table lists this clonotype with a few counts. The CDR3 loop is CASSRGQGAFF. CDR3 coding DNA: TGTGCCAGCAGCAGAGGACAGGGCGCTTTCTTT. The J gene is TRBJ1-1, the V gene TRBV12-3 or TRBV12-4; 8 nucleotides align to TRBD1. This CDR3 has 11 residues. Trimming removed 6 bases from V and 11 bases from J; junction bases left unmatched: 5.

This clonotype was found many times. The rearrangement links TRBV12-3 or TRBV12-4 to TRBJ2-1; D not certain. Trimming took 3 bases from V and 5 from J, leaving 14 bases between them. The CDR3 has 15 amino acids. DNA for the CDR3: TGTGCCAGCAGTTTCTTGGCCCAACGAAACAATGAGCAGTTCTTC. Residues: CASSFLAQRNNEQFF.

The chain couples TRBV7-8 to TRBJ2-5; 13 bases map to TRBD2. The V gene's germline CDR1 is SGHVS and CDR2 FQNEAQ. V was clipped by 2 bases and J by 5 bases; unmatched bases: 8. This CDR3 comprises 17 residues. CDR3 DNA: TGTGCCAGCAGCTTAACCTCACTAGCGGGGGGGCAGGAGACCCAGTACTTC. This encodes CASSLTSLAGGQETQYF.

V and J are TRBV5-1 and TRBJ1-6; 9 bases are shared with TRBD1. Per the germline V gene, CDR1 is SGHRS and CDR2 is YFSETQ. V shed 3 bases, J shed 8 bases, and the junction held 9 bases outside the gene matches. The CDR3 has 16 residues. Written as DNA, the CDR3 is TGCGCCAGCAGCTGGGGGACAGGGCGTGGGGATTCACCCCTCCACTTT. Protein: CASSWGTGRGDSPLHF.

The gene calls are TRBV27 and TRBJ2-2; 9 nucleotides line up with TRBD2. After removal of 8 bases from V and 3 bases from J, the junction contained 10 bases not matched to a gene. Germline loops: CDR1 MNHEY, CDR2 SMNVEV (reference sequence). CDR3 size: 16 residues. DNA for the CDR3: TGTGCCAGCGGGCTTGGGCGGGGGGGCTACACCGGGGAGCTGTTTTTT. It yields the protein CASGLGRGGYTGELFF.

This clonotype occurred many times. This chain links TRBV5-1 with TRBJ2-5; 7 nucleotides match TRBD1. Per germline, CDR1 SGHRS and CDR2 YFSETQ. V was pared by 5 bases and J by 5 bases, with 9 bases of the junction left unmatched. The CDR3 has 14 residues. CDR3 loop: CASRTHRGEETQYF. The CDR3 nucleotides are TGCGCCAGCAGGACTCACAGGGGTGAGGAGACCCAGTACTTC. The entire variable domain, with the rest obtained from reference TRBV5-1 and TRBJ2-5, is as follows: KAGVTQTPRYLIKTRGQQVTLSCSPISGHRSVSWYQQTPGQGLQFLFEYFSETQRNKGNFPGRFSGRQFSNSRSEMNVSTLELGDSALYLCASRTHRGEETQYFGPGTRLLVL.

The CDR3 region has the DNA TGTGCCAGCACCAACGGGGGACAGGGCTTGGGCTACACCTTC. Amino acids: CASTNGGQGLGYTF. The gene calls are TRBV6-1 and TRBJ1-2; 9 nucleotides align to TRBD1. The CDR3 sequence is 14 residues long. V trimming: 7 bases; J trimming: 8 bases; junction bases outside the gene matches: 11. Germline CDR1 MNHNS, CDR2 SASEGT.

In this sample, this clonotype turned up many times. The chain is built from TRBV6-1 and TRBJ1-2; tentatively, D is TRBD1 (6 bases). The CDR3 contains 13 residues. CDR1 is MNHNS and CDR2 is SASEGT in the germline V gene. The V gene lost 6 bases and the J gene lost 7 bases, with 15 bases spanning the gap. The CDR3 loop reads CASRKGEVGGYTF. In nucleotides, the CDR3 is TGTGCCAGCAGGAAGGGGGAAGTAGGTGGCTACACCTTC.